This TCR beta chain was identified in a study of OX40 agonist ivuxolimab in advanced cancers. The method was immunoSEQ multiplex PCR; TCRdb's version includes in-frame clones alone and lacks a portion of them. The sample contains around 65,000 clones, roughly 90% of which appear only once. The cohort excluded patients with autoimmune disease history or systemic immunosuppression. This CDR3 is 15 amino acids long. The germline V gene encodes CDR1 KGHSH and CDR2 LQKENI. Trimming shortened V by 3 bases and J by 2 bases, and 11 bases separated the two germline ends. The chain has TRBV18 and TRBJ2-1; no reliable D call. The source is an adult with an advanced solid tumor such as melanoma, head and neck, liver or kidney cancer. Specimen: CD4+ or CD8+ T cells sorted from blood, collected in a trial of the OX40 agonist ivuxolimab. Here the CDR3 reads CASSPRSDPYNEQFF. The CDR3 region has the DNA TGTGCCAGCTCACCGAGGAGTGATCCCTACAATGAGCAGTTCTTC.